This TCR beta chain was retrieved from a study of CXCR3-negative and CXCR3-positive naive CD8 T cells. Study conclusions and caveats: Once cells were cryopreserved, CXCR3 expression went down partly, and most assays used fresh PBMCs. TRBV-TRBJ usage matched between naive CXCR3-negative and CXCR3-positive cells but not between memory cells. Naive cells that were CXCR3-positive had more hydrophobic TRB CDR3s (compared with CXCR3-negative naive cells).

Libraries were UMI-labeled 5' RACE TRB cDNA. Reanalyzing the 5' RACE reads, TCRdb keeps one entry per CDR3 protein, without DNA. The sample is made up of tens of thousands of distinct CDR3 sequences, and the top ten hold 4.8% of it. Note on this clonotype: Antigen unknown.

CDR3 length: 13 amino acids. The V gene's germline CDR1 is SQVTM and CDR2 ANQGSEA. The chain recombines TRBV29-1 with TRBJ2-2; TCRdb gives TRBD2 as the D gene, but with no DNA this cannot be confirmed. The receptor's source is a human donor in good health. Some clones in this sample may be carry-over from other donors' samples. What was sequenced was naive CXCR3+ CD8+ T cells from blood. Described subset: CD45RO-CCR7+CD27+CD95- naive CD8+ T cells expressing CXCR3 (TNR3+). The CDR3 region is CSVTGLVANYLIF.